This T cell receptor beta chain was captured by sequencing in a study of T cell repertoires in cytomegalovirus infection. Whole-study results and caveats: Identification of carriers of CMV plus the relevant HLA was performed using cumulative public TCR beta family frequency. Dominant in the ex vivo response were TCR beta clonotypes restricted by HLA-C and specific for CMV.

Comment on this clonotype: No antigen is known for it.

TCRdb redid the calling of the reads with MiXCR, one entry per CDR3 protein. The sample holds approximately 500,000 distinct CDR3 sequences, about 25% seen once. The sample comprised PBMCs. This sequence was found in a human donor in good health (CMV status not recorded). Some clones in this sample may be carry-over from other donors' samples.

The CDR3 sequence is CASSRRGLTDTQYF. The CDR3 bases are TGTGCCAGTTCTCGGCGGGGGCTCACAGATACGCAGTATTTT. V and J are TRBV2 and TRBJ2-3, with D perhaps TRBD2 (7 bases). The CDR3 is 14 residues long. Between the trimmed V and J ends, which lost 9 bases and 2 bases, there was a span of 15 bases. Germline V gives CDR1 SNHLY, CDR2 FYNNEI. Based on the CDR3 plus reference TRBV2 and TRBJ2-3, the full variable domain is EPEVTQTPSHQVTQMGQEVILRCVPISNHLYFYWYRQILGQKVEFLVSFYNNEISEKSEIFDDQFSVERPDGSNFTLKIRSTKLEDSAMYFCASSRRGLTDTQYFGPGTRLTVL.